Below are 9 T cell receptor beta chains sequenced from a single sample in a study of post-analysis software for immune sequencing data (dated by TCRdb to the mid-2010s). Study-wide findings and limitations: Four or five TRBV segments, including TRBV5-6, TRBV5-1 and TRBV20-1, were significantly more frequent in patients than controls.

Their specific antigens are unknown. Library preparation used PCR. Sequencing took place on an Illumina HiSeq 2500. To reduce PCR and sequencing biases, unique molecular identifiers were built into the TCR beta cDNA libraries. Clones were called with MiXCR by TCRdb after fastp trimmed the public reads at Q25, and only in-frame beta chains were retained. Each CDR3 protein appears once, grouped with its most common genes and DNA. The sample table records around 710,000 distinct CDR3 sequences; 46% of these occur just once. The top ten constitute roughly 4.4% of the sample. Sequencing used blood. The source of these receptors is a girl aged 5-17 years with multiple sclerosis.

The gene calls are TRBV20-1 and TRBJ2-4; 13 bases agree with TRBD2. Judging by the DNA end, TRBJ2-7 fits better; the J call may be wrong. Germline assignment: CDR1 DFQATT and CDR2 SNEGSKA (reference sequence). This CDR3 contains 15 residues. The CDR3 here is CSARDPGLAGSEQYF. The CDR3 DNA reads as TGCAGTGCTAGAGACCCGGGACTAGCGGGAAGCGAGCAGTACTTC.

The rearrangement joins TRBV20-1 to TRBJ2-1; 11 bases agree with TRBD2. Per the germline V gene, CDR1 is DFQATT and CDR2 is SNEGSKA (reference sequence). There are 14 residues in the CDR3. V lost 5 bases, J lost 4 bases, and 4 bases stayed unmatched. CDR3 region: CSAPLAGAYNEQFF. CDR3 coding DNA: TGCAGTGCTCCACTAGCGGGAGCGTACAATGAGCAGTTCTTC.

This clonotype was seen a few times. This chain connects TRBV3-1 to TRBJ2-5; D gene ambiguous. Germline lookup yields CDR1 LGHDT and CDR2 YNNKEL (reference sequence). The CDR3 extends over 11 amino acids. Between the trimmed V and J ends, which lost 6 bases and 2 bases, there was a span of 4 bases. The CDR3 loop reads CASRQQETQYF. The CDR3 nucleotides are TGTGCCAGCAGACAGCAAGAGACCCAGTACTTC.

The chain uses TRBV25-1 and TRBJ2-1; unclear D gene. Per germline, CDR1 MGHDK and CDR2 SYGVNS. Between the trimmed V and J ends, which lost 8 bases and 5 bases, there was a span of 7 bases. This CDR3 is 11 amino acids long. CDR3 DNA: TGTGCCAGCCCGAGGCACAATGAGCAGTTCTTC. Its translation is CASPRHNEQFF. Drawing the rest from reference TRBV25-1 and TRBJ2-1, the complete variable domain is EADIYQTPRYLVIGTGKKITLECSQTMGHDKMYWYQQDPGMELHLIHYSYGVNSTEKGDLSSESTVSRIRTEHFPLTLESARPSHTSQYLCASPRHNEQFFGPGTRLTVL.

This clonotype has more than one count but fewer than ten. V is TRBV5-6 and J is TRBJ1-4, with D unresolved. Germline V lookup: CDR1 SGHDT, CDR2 YYEEEE. With 2 bases removed from V and 3 bases from J, the gap between germline ends came to 8 bases. There are 14 residues in the CDR3. CDR3 amino acids: CASSFGRANEKLFF. The CDR3 DNA follows: TGTGCCAGCAGCTTCGGGAGGGCTAATGAAAAACTGTTTTTT. The full variable domain, in which reference TRBV5-6 and TRBJ1-4 provide the parts outside the CDR3, is DAGVTQSPTHLIKTRGQQVTLRCSPKSGHDTVSWYQQALGQGPQFIFQYYEEEERQRGNFPDRFSGHQFPNYSSELNVNALLLGDSALYLCASSFGRANEKLFFGSGTQLSVL.

J is TRBJ2-7 and V is TRBV12-3 or TRBV12-4; a possible D gene is TRBD2 (5 bases). Between the trimmed V and J ends, which lost 5 bases and 3 bases, there was a span of 17 bases. The CDR3 covers 15 residues. Here the CDR3 reads CASSHSEGPLYEQYF. In DNA, the CDR3 is TGTGCCAGCAGTCACAGTGAGGGCCCCCTCTACGAGCAGTACTTC.

This sequence joins TRBV25-1 and TRBJ1-1, with 8 bases fitting TRBD1. The CDR3 loop spans 12 amino acids. Germline CDR1 and CDR2: MGHDK and SYGVNS. The trim removed 4 bases at V and 12 bases at J, leaving 7 bases unmatched. The DNA of the CDR3 is TGTGCCAGCAGTGTTTACAGGGGGATAACTTTCTTT. This codes for CASSVYRGITFF.

V gene TRBV27 combines with J gene TRBJ2-3, with D unresolved. This CDR3 has 16 amino acids. Germline CDR1 is MNHEY and CDR2 is SMNVEV (reference sequence). V was pared by 1 base and J by 0 bases, with 11 bases between. The CDR3 region is CASSLFAAASTDTQYF. CDR3 DNA: TGTGCCAGCAGTTTATTTGCAGCAGCTAGCACAGATACGCAGTATTTT.

Only a few counts were recorded for this clonotype. The J gene is TRBJ1-2, the V gene TRBV7-3; 11 positions match TRBD1. The CDR3 contains 15 residues. The germline V gene has CDR1 SGHTA and CDR2 FQGTGA. V was pared by 5 bases and J by 7 bases, with 9 bases of the junction left unmatched. The CDR3 DNA is TGTGCCAGCAGCCCATTTCCCGGGACAGGGGGTGGCTACACCTTC. Translating it yields CASSPFPGTGGGYTF.